This TCR beta chain was identified during a study of blood T cell repertoires in COVID-19. The CDR3 is made up of 14 amino acids. Per the germline V gene, CDR1 is LGHNA and CDR2 is YNFKEQ. V shed 0 bases and J shed 1 base, with 6 bases lying between them. The method was immunoSEQ multiplex PCR; TCRdb's version includes in-frame clones alone and lacks a portion of them. In the table there are fewer than 150,000 clones, 65% to 85% of which are singletons. Sequenced: peripheral blood. The chain is built from TRBV4-2 and TRBJ1-2; D gene ambiguous. The receptor was derived from a human donor in a cohort sampled during active COVID-19. The CDR3 reads CASSQDSGNYGYTF. CDR3 sequence (DNA): TGTGCCAGCAGCCAAGATTCGGGTAACTATGGCTACACCTTC.